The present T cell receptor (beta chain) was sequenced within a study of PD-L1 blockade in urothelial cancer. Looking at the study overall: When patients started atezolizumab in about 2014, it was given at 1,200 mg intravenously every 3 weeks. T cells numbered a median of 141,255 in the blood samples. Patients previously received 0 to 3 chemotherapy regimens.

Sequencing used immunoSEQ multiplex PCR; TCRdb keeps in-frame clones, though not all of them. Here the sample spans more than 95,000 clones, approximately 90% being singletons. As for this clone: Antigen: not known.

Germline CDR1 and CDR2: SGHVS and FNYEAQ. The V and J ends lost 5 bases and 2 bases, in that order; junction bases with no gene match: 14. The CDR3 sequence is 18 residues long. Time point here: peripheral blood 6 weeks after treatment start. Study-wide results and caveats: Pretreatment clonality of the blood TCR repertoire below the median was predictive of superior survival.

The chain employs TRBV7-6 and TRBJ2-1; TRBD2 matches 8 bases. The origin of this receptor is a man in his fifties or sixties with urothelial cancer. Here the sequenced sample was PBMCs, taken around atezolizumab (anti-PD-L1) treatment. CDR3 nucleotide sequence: TGTGCCAGCAGCCACCGGTTGGATAGCGGGACGCCCTACAATGAGCAGTTCTTC. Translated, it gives CASSHRLDSGTPYNEQFF.